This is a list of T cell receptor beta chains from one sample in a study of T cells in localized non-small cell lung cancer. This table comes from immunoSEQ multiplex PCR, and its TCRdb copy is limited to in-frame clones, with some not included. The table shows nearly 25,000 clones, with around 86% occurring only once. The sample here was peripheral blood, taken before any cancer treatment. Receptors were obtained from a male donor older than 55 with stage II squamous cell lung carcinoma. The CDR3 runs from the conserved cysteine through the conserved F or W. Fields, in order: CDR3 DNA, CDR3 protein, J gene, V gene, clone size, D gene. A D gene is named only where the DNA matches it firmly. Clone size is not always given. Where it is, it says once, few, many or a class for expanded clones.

CDR3 DNA: TGTGCCAGCAGCTCGGGGGGCTTGGCTGCGACAGATACGCAGTATTTT
CDR3 protein: CASSSGGLAATDTQYF
J gene: TRBJ2-3
V gene: TRBV7-8
clone size: .
D gene: .

CDR3 DNA: TGTGCCAGCAGCTTAGCGAGCGCAGATACGCAGTATTTT
CDR3 protein: CASSLASADTQYF
J gene: TRBJ2-3
V gene: TRBV7-3
clone size: once
D gene: .

CDR3 DNA: TGTGCCAGCAGCCCGGGACTAGCGCACTACAATGAGCAGTTCTTC
CDR3 protein: CASSPGLAHYNEQFF
J gene: TRBJ2-1
V gene: TRBV14
clone size: .
D gene: TRBD2

CDR3 DNA: TGCGCCAGCAGCCAAGAAGGCAGGGGGAGAGGAGGCTACACCTTC
CDR3 protein: CASSQEGRGRGGYTF
J gene: TRBJ1-2
V gene: TRBV4-3
clone size: .
D gene: TRBD1

CDR3 DNA: TGTGCCAGCAGCGGCGGCGCTAGCGGGAGCACAGATACGCAGTATTTT
CDR3 protein: CASSGGASGSTDTQYF
J gene: TRBJ2-3
V gene: TRBV5-8
clone size: .
D gene: TRBD2

CDR3 DNA: TGTGCCAGCAGTGAAGTTCTCGGGACAGTAGTCGGGACCCAGCATTTT
CDR3 protein: CASSEVLGTVVGTQHF
J gene: TRBJ1-5
V gene: TRBV6-1
clone size: .
D gene: TRBD1

CDR3 DNA: TGTGCCAGCAGCCACGGACTAGCGGGGGTATACGAGCAGTTCTTC
CDR3 protein: CASSHGLAGVYEQFF
J gene: TRBJ2-1
V gene: TRBV4-2
clone size: .
D gene: TRBD2

CDR3 DNA: TGTGCCAGCAGCTTAGGAGGGACAGGGTTAAATACGCAGTATTTT
CDR3 protein: CASSLGGTGLNTQYF
J gene: TRBJ2-3
V gene: TRBV7-2
clone size: .
D gene: TRBD1

CDR3 DNA: TGTGGCAGCAAGAGGGGAACAGGAGAGAACACTGAAGCTTTCTTT
CDR3 protein: CGSKRGTGENTEAFF
J gene: TRBJ1-1
V gene: TRBV5-4
clone size: once
D gene: .

CDR3 DNA: TGTGCCACCAGCAGAGATCCCGCGGGATCCTACTACAATGAGCAGTTCTTC
CDR3 protein: CATSRDPAGSYYNEQFF
J gene: TRBJ2-1
V gene: TRBV15
clone size: few
D gene: .